This T cell receptor beta chain was sequenced in a study of vaccination and CD4 T cells after COVID-19. Oncomine TCR Beta short-read sequencing was applied to DNA from cultured CD4+ T cells. Using its own MiXCR run on the PCR reads, TCRdb lists one record per CDR3 protein. The sample includes 3,000 to 4,000 distinct CDR3 sequences, 32% of them seen just once. Treatment denoted: approximately 10-day PBMC culture with coronavirus spike peptide pools or control peptides (ViraFEST assay). PCR positivity was dated March to December 2020, before US Alpha, Beta and Delta variants. This clonotype was detected a few times. Its antigen remains unidentified. V was trimmed by 2 bases and J by 5 bases, leaving 12 bases between them. Germline-derived CDR1 and CDR2 are DFQATT and SNEGSKA (reference sequence). This CDR3 comprises 14 residues. Overall study results and limits: Only post-vaccination samples contained a median 86.3% of the reactive clones in convalescent patients.

The chain couples TRBV20-1 to TRBJ1-4, with D possibly being TRBD1 (5 bases). The sample consisted of CD4+ T cells from blood, cultured in vitro. This receptor was taken from a human donor who had recovered from COVID-19. CDR3 residues: CSARPGRRNEKLFF. In DNA, the CDR3 is TGCAGTGCTAGACCGGGACGGAGGAATGAAAAACTGTTTTTT.